This T cell receptor (beta chain) was found in a study of cytomegalovirus exposure and HLA in healthy donors (dated by TCRdb to between 2016 and 2019). For the wider study: According to an earlier analysis of 587 of the donors, about 190 million T cells yielded 117 million unique TCR beta sequences and 276 Gb of sequence data. Around 320 gigabases of sequencing data and 70 million to 85 million unique TCR sequences were included in an early release covering 550 to 800 HLA-typed donors. Among the roughly 430 genotyped donors, roughly 80% belonged to the genetic ancestry cluster associated with self-reported Caucasian donors. The study aimed to test whether signatures of past pathogen exposure could be identified by cataloging public T cell receptors. The T cell repertoires of some 700 subjects were profiled by immunosequencing and related to cytomegalovirus serostatus. A separate validation cohort of approximately 120 different subjects was used in addition to the 666-subject first cohort. The study combined high-throughput TCR immunosequencing, statistical association of individual TCRs with disease status, and machine learning to predict cytomegalovirus infection status. A later analysis re-examined previously published TCR beta repertoires from more than 650 donors and added high-resolution HLA genotyping to investigate patterns of TCR occurrence. In the later analysis, no new phenotypic data were used to find candidate immune exposures; instead, reliance was placed on TCR beta sequences and their occurrence across donors. An earlier analysis of a few hundred of the donors applied high-throughput TCR beta sequencing to assess whether each TCR beta V gene segment acted as functional or pseudogenic. Donor age, sex, ethnicity and CMV serostatus were compiled together with the repertoire data. A later genetic analysis took genome-wide SNP genotypes for about three fifths of the roughly 670 donors and used that subset as a discovery cohort. All discovery cohort repertoires had been generated on a single sequencing platform. Class I and class II HLA loci were covered by the typing at four-digit resolution. Typing coverage varied by locus: roughly 629-640 donors for A, B, C, DRB1 and DQB1; some 520 for DQA1; about 570 for DPA1; approximately 490 for DPB1. A few DR-DQ haplotypes were treated as single units for association and clustering because of strong linkage in the cohort. Across 300 to 400 genotyped donors of the cohort, an average of about 240,000 unique TCR beta nucleotide sequences per donor were sequenced, and about a sixth of those sequences were non-productive.

The cohort comprised hundreds of healthy bone marrow donors. At the time of sampling, all cohort members were nominally healthy, though unrecorded immune exposures were likely present. The donor tested CMV seropositive, placing the donor among the approximately 310 seropositive members of the cohort. A peripheral blood sample was provided by each donor, and peripheral blood mononuclear cells were used for TCR beta sequencing. The Qiagen DNeasy Blood Extraction Kit was used to extract genomic DNA from the blood cell samples. Receptor libraries were prepared by the immunoSEQ multiplex PCR assay. A mixture of 60 forward primers for TCR Vbeta segments and 13 reverse primers for TCR Jbeta segments was used in the multiplex PCR. The CDR3 region of rearranged TCR beta genes was amplified from genomic DNA by a multiplex PCR assay. The amplified TCR beta libraries were sequenced on the Illumina HiSeq System as 87-base-pair reads. In the source study's methods: Across the 500 to 700 repertoires, a later analysis counted 80 million or so unique TCR beta chains, roughly 11 million of which were shared by at least two donors. To remove PCR and sequencing errors, raw reads were error-corrected and collapsed into unique sequences using a nearest-neighbor algorithm that merged closely related sequences. CDR3 sequences were aligned to IMGT reference sequences to assign V, D and J gene segments. For a sequence to be retained, at least a six-nucleotide match to both a V gene segment and a J gene segment was required. A rearrangement counted as productive if the CDR3 had no stop codons and remained in frame with V and J, and every other rearrangement counted as non-productive. CDR3 was defined according to IMGT convention as the region running from the second conserved V-encoded cysteine to the conserved J-encoded phenylalanine. In an earlier analysis of more than 550 of the donors, sequences lacking an unambiguous match to a single V gene segment were excluded. An earlier analysis of a few hundred of the donors called V segments functional above 56.7% productive rearrangements and segregating when the between-donor standard deviation exceeded 5%. To diagnose cytomegalovirus status from the catalog of TCR beta chain sequences, a statistical classification framework was built. V and J gene assignment, in a later analysis, came from comparing TCR nucleotide sequences with IMGT/GENE-DB human TR gene sequences. In a later analysis, CDR3 sequences and most-parsimonious VDJ recombination scenarios were assigned using the TCRdist pipeline. In a later analysis, every TCR beta chain was defined by the combination of its CDR3 amino acid sequence and its V-gene family, and reads without a unique V-gene family were dropped. In a later analysis, 450 to 600 highly shared, low-generation-probability nucleotide sequences were removed to address suspected cross-contamination and a sequencing artifact. For each public chain, a later analysis derived a clonal expansion index from normalized ranks of inferred template counts within each repertoire. In a later analysis, generation probabilities were computed using a VDJ recombination model fitted to out-of-frame rearrangements, and the results were checked against IGoR. A later analysis scored TCR-TCR, TCR-HLA and TCR-CMV co-occurrence with hypergeometric tests, applying a repertoire-size bias correction to TCR pairs. To estimate false discovery rates, a later analysis permuted the HLA or CMV assignments 20 times. In a later analysis, co-occurring TCRs were grouped using DBSCAN, and TCRdist sequence similarity was added for clustering within HLA-allele-positive subsets. For co-occurrence clustering, repertoires with fewer than 30,000 or more than 120,000 public chains were excluded, along with roughly 5 repertoires with anomalous nucleotide sharing. As stored in TCRdb, this immuneACCESS dataset retains in-frame rearrangements with V and J assigned. A fraction of the clones does not appear; measured against another copy, unresolved V genes explain less than half of the discrepancy, and the remainder lacks a known reason. V, J and clone size reflect that table, while D and trimming were determined from the DNA. The sample table contains about 140,000 clones; only one count was recorded for around three quarters of them. The ten largest clones add up to about 6.8% of the sample.

What the study reported, not specific to this receptor: A later genetic analysis associated a missense DCLRE1C variant with V-gene and J-gene trimming of TCR beta chains, and an independent cohort replicated the association. This cohort had only TCR beta chains sequenced, and the lack of alpha or paired-chain data limited which features could be detected. In a later analysis, TCR association rates were found to vary across HLA loci, with the most associated TCRs seen for DRB1 alleles and the fewest for HLA-C alleles. Because some donors lacked HLA typing at each locus, the association tests relied only on the typed subset. A group of highly shared sequence variants was considered likely to be a technical artifact of the sequencing pipeline. The study gave a list of 150 to 200 TCR beta chains associated with cytomegalovirus. Strong co-occurrence of HLA alleles, especially DR and DQ, made assigning TCR associations to individual alleles difficult. Several of the top co-occurrence clusters appeared to be linked to parvovirus B19, influenza, CMV and Epstein-Barr virus, according to a later analysis. Across donors, most TCR sequences were observed very rarely, whereas some public TCRs were present in many individuals. Because counts were too low, approximately 15 rarely observed V segments, including chromosome 9 orphons, were excluded from the earlier analysis of 500 to 700 of the donors. Presence/absence analyses assumed roughly uniform sequencing depth across donors, an assumption that may not hold. Compared with equally common non-associated chains, HLA-associated TCR beta chains in a later analysis were more clonally expanded and had lower generation probabilities. Because the 87-base-pair reads could not distinguish some IMGT-functional V segments, including TRBV6-2 and TRBV6-3, those segments were excluded. Specific HLA alleles were associated with around 18,000 TCR beta sequences at a false discovery rate of 0.05 in a later analysis. A further reported finding was that TCR beta sequences accurately predicted the HLA-A and HLA-B alleles for most subjects in the first cohort. The authors suggested that the approach could potentially be extended to other disease states and immunological phenotypes. In an earlier analysis of around 500 of the donors, most TCR beta V segments appeared in productive rearrangements about 87% or about 30% of the time, broadly matching IMGT annotations. A later analysis found that most CMV-associated TCR beta chains appeared HLA-restricted, with HLA associations seemingly driven largely by CMV exposure. Linkage disequilibrium might explain the correlated functional status among segregating V segments, but an unknown experimental factor could not be excluded. Three of the identified cytomegalovirus-associated TCR beta chains were confirmed in vitro to be specific for cytomegalovirus antigens. The classifier was reported to diagnose cytomegalovirus status with high specificity and sensitivity in both the original cohort and the validation cohort. CMV serostatus was the only immune exposure information available for the cohort. In a later genetic analysis, fewer N-insertions in productive TCRs were reported among donors in an Asian-associated ancestry cluster than the roughly 710-donor mean.

This clone was seen once. Its recognized antigen is unknown. No qualities accompany the bases; no much larger clone lies one base away. CDR1 and CDR2 were assigned from the germline V gene as LGHNA and YNFKEQ. From the cysteine through the phenylalanine, the CDR3 covers 14 amino acids. Only the CDR3 part of the read is kept: 42 bases, read in frame from the first base. The clonotype comes from a man aged 40-49 years in good health and CMV-seropositive. This chain joins TRBV4-2 to TRBJ2-5, with 9 central nucleotides matching TRBD1. TRBJ2-7 matches the DNA end more closely, so the J call is doubtful. Input material: PBMCs. The base sequence is TGTGCCAGCAGCCCCCGGGACAGGGATAACGAGCAGTACTTC. Translated, this gives CASSPRDRDNEQYF.